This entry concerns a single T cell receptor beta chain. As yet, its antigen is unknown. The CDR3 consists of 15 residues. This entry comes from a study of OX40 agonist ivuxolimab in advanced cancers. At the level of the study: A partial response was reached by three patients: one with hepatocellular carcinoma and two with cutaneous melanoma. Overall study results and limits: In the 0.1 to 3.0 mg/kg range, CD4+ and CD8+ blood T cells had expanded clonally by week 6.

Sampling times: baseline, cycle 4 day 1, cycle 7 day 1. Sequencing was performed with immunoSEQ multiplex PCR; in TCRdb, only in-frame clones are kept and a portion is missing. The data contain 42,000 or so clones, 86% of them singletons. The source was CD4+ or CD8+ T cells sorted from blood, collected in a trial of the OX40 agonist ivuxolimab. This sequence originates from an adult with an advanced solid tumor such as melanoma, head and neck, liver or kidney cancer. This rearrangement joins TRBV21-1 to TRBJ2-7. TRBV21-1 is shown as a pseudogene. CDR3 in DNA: TGTGCCAGCAGCAAAGGTATCGGCAGATCCTACGAGCAGTACTTC. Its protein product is CASSKGIGRSYEQYF.